This T cell receptor beta chain is drawn from a study of T-cell reconstitution after alpha-beta-depleted transplantation in children. Study findings and constraints: The high TCRbeta diversity at day 60 in some patients came from surviving recipient T cells and thymic progenitors. The origin of alpha-beta T cells about two months after transplant was reportedly several hundred expanded graft clones.

The CDR3 has 12 amino acids. Trimming stripped 5 bases from V and 3 bases from J, with 5 bases between. From germline, CDR1 is SQVTM and CDR2 ANQGSEA. The sample holds a few counts of this clonotype. Its target is unknown. Unique molecular identifiers were incorporated during preparation of the TCRbeta library. In TCRdb, the PCR reads were re-called with MiXCR into one record per CDR3 protein. There are 70,000 to 95,000 distinct CDR3 sequences in the sample; 15% to 17% occur only once, and about 18% lies in the top ten. V is TRBV29-1 and J is TRBJ2-6, with unresolved D. Source: PBMCs, mostly from graft donor cells, taken 180 days after TCRalphabeta/CD19-depleted stem cell transplant. The sequence was collected from a male patient aged 2 to 9 who had a stem cell transplant for acute lymphoblastic leukemia, so the T cells may come from the graft donor. DNA for the CDR3: TGCAGCGTTAGGGATGGGGCCAACGTCCTGACTTTC. This sequence encodes CSVRDGANVLTF.